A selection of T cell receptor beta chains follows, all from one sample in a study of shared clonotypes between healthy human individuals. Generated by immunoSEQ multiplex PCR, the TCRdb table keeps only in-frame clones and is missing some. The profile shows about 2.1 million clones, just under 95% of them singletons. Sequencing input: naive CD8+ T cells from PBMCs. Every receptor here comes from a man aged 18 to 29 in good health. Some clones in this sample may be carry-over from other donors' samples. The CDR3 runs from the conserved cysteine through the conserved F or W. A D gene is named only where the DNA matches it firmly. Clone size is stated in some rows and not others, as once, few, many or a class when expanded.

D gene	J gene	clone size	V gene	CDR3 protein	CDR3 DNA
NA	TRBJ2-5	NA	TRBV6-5	CASSSRGVEETQYF	TGTGCCAGCAGTAGTCGTGGGGTAGAAGAGACCCAGTACTTC
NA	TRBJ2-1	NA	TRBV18	CASSPPGVGNTEQFF	TGTGCCAGCTCACCACCAGGGGTAGGTAATACTGAGCAGTTCTTC
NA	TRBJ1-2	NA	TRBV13	CASSPRTVYYGYTF	TGTGCCAGCAGCCCCCGGACAGTTTACTATGGCTACACCTTC
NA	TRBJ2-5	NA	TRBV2	CASRIAGDGRYQETQYF	TGTGCCAGCAGAATAGCCGGGGACGGACGTTACCAAGAGACCCAGTACTTC
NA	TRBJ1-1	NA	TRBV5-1	CASSWGVHDTNTEAFF	TGCGCCAGCAGCTGGGGTGTACATGACACAAACACTGAAGCTTTCTTT
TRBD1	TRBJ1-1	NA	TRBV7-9	CASSLDLTGVNTEAFF	TGTGCCAGCAGCTTAGACCTTACAGGGGTCAACACTGAAGCTTTCTTT
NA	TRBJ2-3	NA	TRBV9	CASSVKDNTQYF	TGTGCCAGCAGCGTTAAGGACAATACGCAGTATTTT
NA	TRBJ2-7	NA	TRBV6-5	CASSYRGFSPYEQYF	TGTGCCAGCAGTTACAGGGGGTTCTCCCCCTACGAGCAGTACTTC
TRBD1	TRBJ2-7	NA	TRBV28	CASSSHRTGVFVLSLYEQYF	TGTGCCAGCAGTTCCCACCGGACAGGGGTTTTCGTACTGAGTTTGTACGAGCAGTACTTC
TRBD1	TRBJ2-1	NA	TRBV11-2	CASSLLGTGGYNEQFF	TGTGCCAGCAGCTTACTAGGGACAGGGGGCTACAATGAGCAGTTCTTC
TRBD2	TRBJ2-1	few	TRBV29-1	CSVNPKGLAGYNEQFF	TGCAGCGTCAATCCCAAGGGGCTAGCGGGTTACAATGAGCAGTTCTTC
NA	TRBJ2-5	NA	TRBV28	CASSPVQETQYF	TGTGCCAGCAGCCCCGTTCAAGAGACCCAGTACTTC
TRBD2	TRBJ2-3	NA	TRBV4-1	CASSQGEGSGSTDTQYF	TGCGCCAGCAGCCAGGGGGAGGGTAGCGGGAGCACAGATACGCAGTATTTT
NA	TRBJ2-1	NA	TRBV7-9	CASSKQSVDNEQFF	TGTGCCAGCAGCAAACAGTCCGTAGATAATGAGCAGTTCTTC
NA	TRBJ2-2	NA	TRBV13	CASSFAGTKNTGELFF	TGTGCCAGCAGTTTCGCCGGGACAAAGAACACCGGGGAGCTGTTTTTT
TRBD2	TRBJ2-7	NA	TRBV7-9	CASSPAGGSSYEQYF	TGTGCCAGCAGCCCAGCGGGGGGTAGCTCCTACGAGCAGTACTTC
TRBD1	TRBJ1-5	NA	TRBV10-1	CASSESVTLGGELSNQPQHF	TGCGCCAGCAGTGAGTCGGTTACGTTAGGGGGCGAACTAAGCAATCAGCCCCAGCATTTT
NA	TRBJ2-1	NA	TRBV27	CASSFLTDGGYNEQFF	TGTGCCAGCAGTTTCTTGACAGATGGGGGTTACAATGAGCAGTTCTTC
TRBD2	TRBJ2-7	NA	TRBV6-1	CASSELLAGELYEQYF	TGTGCCAGCAGTGAATTACTAGCGGGAGAACTCTACGAGCAGTACTTC
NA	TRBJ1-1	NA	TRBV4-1	CASSQDPGVNTEAFF	TGCGCCAGCAGCCAAGATCCGGGTGTGAACACTGAAGCTTTCTTT
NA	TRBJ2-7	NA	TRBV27	CASSSSRGHYEQYF	TGTGCCAGCAGTTCCTCGCGGGGCCACTACGAGCAGTACTTC
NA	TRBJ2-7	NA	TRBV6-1	CASSEIEKGVISYEQYF	TGTGCCAGCAGTGAAATCGAGAAGGGGGTTATTTCCTACGAGCAGTACTTC
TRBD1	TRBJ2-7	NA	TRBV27	CASSSPGTGAYEQYF	TGTGCCAGCAGTTCGCCTGGGACAGGGGCCTACGAGCAGTACTTC
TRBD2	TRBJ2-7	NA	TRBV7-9	CASSSPGLGEQYF	TGTGCCAGCAGCTCTCCGGGACTAGGCGAGCAGTACTTC
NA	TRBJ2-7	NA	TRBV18	CASSPEAGVWGIASSYEQYF	TGTGCCAGCTCACCAGAGGCTGGGGTCTGGGGAATCGCTAGCTCCTACGAGCAGTACTTC
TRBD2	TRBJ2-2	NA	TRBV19	CASSIDLAGEGGELFF	TGTGCCAGTAGTATAGATCTAGCGGGAGAGGGCGGGGAGCTGTTTTTT
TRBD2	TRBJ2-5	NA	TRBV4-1	CASSQLGLVEETQYF	TGCGCCAGCAGCCAGTTGGGACTAGTTGAAGAGACCCAGTACTTC
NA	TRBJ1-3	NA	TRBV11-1	CASSLSGNTIYF	TGTGCCAGCAGCTTATCCGGAAACACCATATATTTT
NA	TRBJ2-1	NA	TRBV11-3	CASSFSNGEQFF	TGTGCCAGCAGCTTCAGCAACGGAGAGCAGTTCTTC
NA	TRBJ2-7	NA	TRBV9	CASSVNQGPYEQYF	TGTGCCAGCAGCGTCAATCAGGGACCCTACGAGCAGTACTTC
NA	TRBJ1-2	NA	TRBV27	CASSLTQGRLTGYTF	TGTGCCAGCAGTTTAACTCAGGGACGATTGACTGGCTACACCTTC
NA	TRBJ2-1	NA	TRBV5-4	CASSLDPEYNEQFF	TGTGCCAGCAGCTTGGATCCTGAATACAATGAGCAGTTCTTC
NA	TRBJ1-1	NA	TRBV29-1	CSTYQDGGGHTEAFF	TGCAGCACTTACCAAGACGGGGGTGGGCACACTGAAGCTTTCTTT
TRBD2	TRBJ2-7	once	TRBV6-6	CASRNTSGSNYEQYF	TGTGCCAGCAGAAATACTAGCGGGAGTAACTACGAGCAGTACTTC
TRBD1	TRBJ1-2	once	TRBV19	CASSPGTGGYYGYTF	TGTGCCAGTAGCCCCGGGACAGGGGGCTACTATGGCTACACCTTC
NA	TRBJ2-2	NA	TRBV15	CATSRVVTGELFF	TGTGCCACCAGCAGAGTGGTTACCGGGGAGCTGTTTTTT